This T cell receptor beta chain was sequenced during a study of blood T cell repertoires in COVID-19. CDR1 and CDR2 from the germline V gene are MDHEN and SYDVKM. The CDR3 is 15 residues long. V lost 2 bases and J lost 0; bases outside the gene matches: 3. Profiled with immunoSEQ multiplex PCR; TCRdb holds only in-frame clones, not every one. The profile shows over 200,000 clones, roughly nine tenths of them singletons. This clonotype was obtained from a man aged 40-49 years with active or convalescent COVID-19. Sequenced input: peripheral blood. The chain recombines TRBV28 with TRBJ1-1; TRBD1 matches at 7 bases. CDR3 residues: CASSLATGVNTEAFF. The CDR3 region has the DNA TGTGCCAGCAGTTTAGCAACAGGGGTGAACACTGAAGCTTTCTTT.